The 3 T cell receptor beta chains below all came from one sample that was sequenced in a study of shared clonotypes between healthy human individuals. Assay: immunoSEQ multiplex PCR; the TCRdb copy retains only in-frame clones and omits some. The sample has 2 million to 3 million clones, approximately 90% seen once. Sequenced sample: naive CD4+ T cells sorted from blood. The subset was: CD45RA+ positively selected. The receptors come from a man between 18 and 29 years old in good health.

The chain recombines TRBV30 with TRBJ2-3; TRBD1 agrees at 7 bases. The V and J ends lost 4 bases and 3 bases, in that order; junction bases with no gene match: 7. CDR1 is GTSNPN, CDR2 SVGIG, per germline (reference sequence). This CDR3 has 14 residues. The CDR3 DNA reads TGTGCCTGGAAATATCAGGGGGATACAGATACGCAGTATTTT. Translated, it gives CAWKYQGDTDTQYF.

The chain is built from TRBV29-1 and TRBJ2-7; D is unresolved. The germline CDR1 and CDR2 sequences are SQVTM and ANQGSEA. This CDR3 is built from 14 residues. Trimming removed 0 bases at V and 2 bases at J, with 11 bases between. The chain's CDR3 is CSVEEIGQAYEQYF. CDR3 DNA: TGCAGCGTTGAAGAGATCGGTCAAGCCTACGAGCAGTACTTC.

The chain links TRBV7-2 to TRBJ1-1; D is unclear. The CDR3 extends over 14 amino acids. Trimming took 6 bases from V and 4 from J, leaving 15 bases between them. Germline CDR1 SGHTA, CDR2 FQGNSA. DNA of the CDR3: TGTGCCAGCAGGGCCCTTTCGTTTTCCACTGAAGCTTTCTTT. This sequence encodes CASRALSFSTEAFF.